The sequence of this T cell receptor (beta chain) was determined in a study of response to subunit inactivated influenza vaccine. Study-level results: Each seasonal flu vaccination may recruit only limited new T cells, authors suggested.

As for this clonotype: The antigen is undetermined.

MiXCR, applied by TCRdb to the RT-PCR reads, yields one record per CDR3 protein. The table shows about 800,000 distinct CDR3 sequences, with around 20% occurring only once. Per germline, CDR1 DFQATT and CDR2 SNEGSKA (reference sequence). The CDR3 covers 16 residues. This chain joins TRBV20-1 and TRBJ2-3; 7 bases align to TRBD2. The specimen was PBMCs from blood, collected roughly 5 days after vaccination. This clonotype was sampled from a man aged 50 to 59 who received an inactivated influenza vaccine. The CDR3 here is CRQPPSRGESTDTQYF. The CDR3 DNA is TGCAGGCAACCCCCGAGTCGGGGGGAAAGCACAGATACGCAGTATTTT.